The 15 T cell receptor beta chains below all came from one sample that was sequenced in a study of response to subunit inactivated influenza vaccine. A single record per CDR3 protein comes from TCRdb applying MiXCR to the RT-PCR reads. This table holds about 700,000 distinct CDR3 sequences, approximately 14% found once. The sequencing here drew on PBMCs from blood, taken about 12 days after vaccination. The receptors were sampled from a man aged 45-65 years who received an inactivated influenza vaccine.

The chain recombines TRBV7-2 with TRBJ2-3; possibly TRBD1 or TRBD2 for D (6 bases each). There are 17 residues in the CDR3. Germline V gene lookup returns CDR1 SGHTA and CDR2 FQGNSA. The V end was cut by 3 bases, the J end by 4 bases, with 20 bases between. CDR3 residues: CASSFGLGGHQSDTQYF. The CDR3 coding sequence is TGTGCCAGCAGCTTTGGGTTAGGGGGGCACCAATCAGATACGCAGTATTTT.

J is TRBJ2-1 and V is TRBV15; tentative D call: TRBD1 (6 bases). Germline V gives CDR1 LNHNV, CDR2 YYDKDF (reference sequence). The CDR3 sequence is 16 residues long. Trimming shortened V by 0 bases and J by 4 bases, and 13 bases separated the two germline ends. The CDR3 DNA reads TGTGCCACCAGCAGAGATGTGGGGGCCCGATACAATGAGCAGTTCTTC. This translates into CATSRDVGARYNEQFF. The full variable domain, in which reference TRBV15 and TRBJ2-1 provide the parts outside the CDR3, is DAMVIQNPRYQVTQFGKPVTLSCSQTLNHNVMYWYQQKSSQAPKLLFHYYDKDFNNEADTPDNFQSRRPNTSFCFLDIRSPGLGDTAMYLCATSRDVGARYNEQFFGPGTRLTVL.

This clonotype was found many times. The chain uses TRBV18 and TRBJ2-2, with 10 bases aligning to TRBD1. V lost 2 bases, J lost 4 bases, and 4 bases stayed unmatched. Per germline, CDR1 KGHSH and CDR2 LQKENI. There are 16 residues in the CDR3. CDR3 residues: CASSPGTGALTGELFF. DNA of the CDR3: TGTGCCAGCTCACCAGGGACAGGGGCGCTCACCGGGGAGCTGTTTTTT. Using reference TRBV18 and TRBJ2-2 for the parts outside the CDR3, the full variable domain is NAGVMQNPRHLVRRRGQEARLRCSPMKGHSHVYWYRQLPEEGLKFMVYLQKENIIDESGMPKERFSAEFPKEGPSILRIQQVVRGDSAAYFCASSPGTGALTGELFFGEGSRLTVL.

The sample holds many counts of this clonotype. The chain joins TRBV7-2 to TRBJ2-7; 9 bases agree with TRBD2. Germline V lookup: CDR1 SGHTA, CDR2 FQGNSA. The CDR3 totals 15 residues. V shed 3 bases, J shed 2 bases, and the junction held 5 bases outside the gene matches. CDR3 nucleotides: TGTGCCAGCAGCTTTGGCGCTAGCGGGACCTACGAGCAGTACTTC. Translating gives CASSFGASGTYEQYF.

This rearrangement joins TRBV10-3 to TRBJ2-1, with D possibly being TRBD2 (6 bases). Trimming cost V 6 bases and J 15 bases, with 21 bases left between them. The germline gives CDR1 ENHRY, CDR2 SYGVKD. This CDR3 contains 13 residues. The CDR3 DNA is TGTGCCATCAGAGCAGAAGGAGGGCCGTCCTCGTTCTTC. Translation: CAIRAEGGPSSFF.

This chain uses TRBV6-1 with TRBJ2-7; D unclear. V was clipped by 7 bases and J by 2 bases, with 12 bases between them. This CDR3 has 13 residues. CDR1 is MNHNS and CDR2 is SASEGT in the germline V gene. The CDR3: CASNPQAPYEQYF. Written as DNA, the CDR3 is TGTGCCAGCAATCCGCAAGCCCCCTACGAGCAGTACTTC.

Many counts were recorded for this clonotype. The chain carries TRBV5-1 and TRBJ1-2; D is uncertain. This CDR3 is 14 amino acids long. From germline, CDR1 is SGHRS and CDR2 YFSETQ. V was clipped by 0 bases and J by 0 bases, with 6 bases between them. CDR3 bases: TGCGCCAGCAGCTTGGGGGCAGCTAACTATGGCTACACCTTC. This translates into CASSLGAANYGYTF.

This clonotype was counted between two and nine times. CDR3: CASSSLGQGAAWTEAFF. CDR3 DNA: TGTGCCAGCAGCTCCCTAGGACAGGGTGCGGCGTGGACTGAAGCTTTCTTT. This chain uses TRBV7-2 with TRBJ1-1; 8 bases fit TRBD1. With 4 bases clipped from V and 5 bases from J, the junction kept 15 bases outside the gene matches. This CDR3 region has 17 residues. Germline values: CDR1 SGHTA, CDR2 FQGNSA.

V is TRBV12-3 or TRBV12-4 and J is TRBJ2-1; D unclear. This CDR3 has 14 residues. Deletions cut 2 bases from V and 2 bases from J, with 7 bases between. The CDR3 loop is CASSLWKTYNEQFF. The CDR3 coding sequence is TGTGCCAGCAGTTTATGGAAAACCTACAATGAGCAGTTCTTC.

This clonotype has more than one count but fewer than ten. The chain is built from TRBV6-5 and TRBJ1-1, with TRBD1 identical over 7 bases. The CDR3 contains 12 residues. The V gene's germline CDR1 is MNHEY and CDR2 SVGAGI. The V and J ends lost 9 bases and 4 bases, in that order; junction bases with no gene match: 5. This chain's CDR3 is CASSTGITEAFF. CDR3 DNA: TGTGCCAGTTCGACAGGGATCACTGAAGCTTTCTTT.

The V gene is TRBV12-3 or TRBV12-4, the J gene TRBJ1-3, with D maybe TRBD1 (5 bases). This CDR3 has 16 residues. Trimming cost V 10 bases and J 0 bases, with 19 bases left between them. The CDR3 sequence: CATPRAGSLSGNTIYF. CDR3 coding DNA: TGTGCCACCCCGCGGGCAGGGTCCCTCTCTGGAAACACCATATATTTT.

This clonotype was recorded at least ten times. This rearrangement joins TRBV6-5 to TRBJ1-1; D remains unclear. Germline lookup yields CDR1 MNHEY and CDR2 SVGAGI. This CDR3 is built from 16 residues. Trimming took off 2 bases at V and 0 bases at J, with 13 bases between the two ends. CDR3 bases: TGTGCCAGCAGTTACCTGCCACATGGAATGAACACTGAAGCTTTCTTT. Its translation is CASSYLPHGMNTEAFF.

This clonotype came up a few times. This chain links TRBV20-1 with TRBJ2-1, with 7 positions matching TRBD2. The length of the CDR3 is 13 residues. Germline V gene sequence: CDR1 DFQATT, CDR2 SNEGSKA (reference sequence). The V and J ends lost 4 bases and 8 bases, in that order; junction bases with no gene match: 8. The CDR3 here is CSAMGTTSHEQFF. The CDR3 DNA follows: TGCAGTGCTATGGGGACTACCTCCCATGAGCAGTTCTTC.

This clonotype has only a few counts. This chain connects TRBV20-1 to TRBJ1-2, with a weak D call TRBD1 (6 bases). In germline, CDR1 is DFQATT, CDR2 SNEGSKA (reference sequence). The CDR3 length is 15 residues. Trimming left V 5 bases short and J 1 base short, with 17 bases between. The chain's CDR3 is CSAPGGQGRNYGYTF. Written as DNA, the CDR3 is TGCAGTGCTCCCGGCGGGCAGGGGCGTAACTATGGCTACACCTTC.

This clonotype was picked up a small number of times. Here the CDR3 reads CASSSRWGLAANEQFF. The CDR3 region has the DNA TGCGCCAGCAGCTCCCGTTGGGGACTAGCGGCCAATGAGCAGTTCTTC. The chain uses TRBV4-3 and TRBJ2-1; TRBD2 aligns across 11 bases. CDR3 size: 16 residues. The junction had 9 bases not matched to a gene; V was cut back by 5 bases and J by 6 bases. Germline-derived CDR1 and CDR2 are LGHNA and YSLEER.